This T cell receptor (beta chain) was identified in a study of radiotherapy plus CTLA-4 blockade in lung cancer. Turning to the study itself: Disease control was seen in approximately 30% of patients, objective responses in 15% to 20%. General study results and limits: Reports state that early shifts in blood T cell clones, with interferon-beta, best predicted response.

For this clone: The antigen is not known.

Measured with immunoSEQ multiplex PCR; TCRdb has only the in-frame clones, and not every one. The sample shows roughly 13,000 clones, approximately 87% of them seen only once. CDR3 length equals 13 residues. V lost 1 base to trimming and J lost 1 base, with 5 bases between them. Germline CDR1 and CDR2: MNHNY and SVGAGI (reference sequence). The TCR comes from a human donor with non-small cell lung cancer that progressed on radiotherapy plus ipilimumab. Some clones in this sample may be carry-over from other donors' samples. This rearrangement joins TRBV6-6 to TRBJ2-7; no clear D gene. Sequencing was performed on peripheral blood, taken from a patient treated with radiotherapy plus ipilimumab. The CDR3 here is CASSYYESYEQYF. CDR3 nucleotides: TGTGCCAGCAGTTACTACGAGTCCTACGAGCAGTACTTC.